This record looks at one T cell receptor (beta chain) sequence and its context. No antigen is known for it. This clone may be a read error of a much larger clone one base away. Likely a read error: the CDR3 ends without its conserved phenylalanine or tryptophan. Naive CD8 T cells were picked out by sorting for CD8+CD4-CCR7+CD45RA+. The data derive from a study of molecular identifiers for immune sequencing clone quantification. TCRdb re-analysed the PCR reads in MiXCR, keeping a single row per CDR3 protein. The sample lists some 41,000 distinct CDR3 sequences; around 18% were seen once. Study findings and constraints: Effector cells kept over 97% of their molecules in clones above 20 RNA copies, while naive cells kept under 1% there. Spiked-in Jurkat TCR RNA corresponding to one cell was reported as detectable against roughly 1 million naive cells. Identical TCR molecules sharing a barcode could underestimate highly expanded clone sizes.

The length of the CDR3 is 13 residues. In germline, CDR1 is MGHRA, CDR2 YSYEKL. Trimming shortened V by 3 bases and J by 9 bases, and 14 bases separated the two germline ends. The clonotype comes from a human donor in good health. Some libraries in this study had Jurkat cell RNA spiked in. Source material: naive CD8+ T cells from blood, with Jurkat cell RNA spiked in. Documented subset: FACS-sorted CD8+CD4-CCR7+CD45RA+ naive T cells. The chain links TRBV4-1 to TRBJ2-5; D not resolved. The CDR3 protein is CASSQIGPAAQYI. The CDR3 bases are TGCGCCAGCAGCCAGATCGGGCCGGCGGCCCAGTACATC.